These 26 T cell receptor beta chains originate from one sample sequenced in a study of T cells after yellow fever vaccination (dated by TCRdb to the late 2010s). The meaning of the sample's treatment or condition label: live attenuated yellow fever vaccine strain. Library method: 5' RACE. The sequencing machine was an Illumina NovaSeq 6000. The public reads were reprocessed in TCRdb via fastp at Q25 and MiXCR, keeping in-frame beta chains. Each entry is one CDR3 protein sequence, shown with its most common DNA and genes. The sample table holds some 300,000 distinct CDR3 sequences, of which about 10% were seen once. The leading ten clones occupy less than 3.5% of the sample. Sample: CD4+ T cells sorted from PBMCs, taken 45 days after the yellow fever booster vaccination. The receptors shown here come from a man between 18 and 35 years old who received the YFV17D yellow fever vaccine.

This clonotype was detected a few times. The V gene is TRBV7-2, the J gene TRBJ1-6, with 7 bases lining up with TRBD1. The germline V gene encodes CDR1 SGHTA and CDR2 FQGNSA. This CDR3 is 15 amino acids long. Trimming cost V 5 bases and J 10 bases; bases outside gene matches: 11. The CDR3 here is CASSPGQRLISPLHF. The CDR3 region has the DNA TGTGCCAGCAGCCCGGGACAGCGGCTCATCTCACCCCTCCACTTT.

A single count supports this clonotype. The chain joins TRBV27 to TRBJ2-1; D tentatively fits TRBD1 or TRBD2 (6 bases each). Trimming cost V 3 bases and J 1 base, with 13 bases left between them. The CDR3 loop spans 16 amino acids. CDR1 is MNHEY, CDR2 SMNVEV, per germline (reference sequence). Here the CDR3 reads CASSFKGGRSYNEQFF. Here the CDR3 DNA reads TGTGCCAGCAGTTTCAAAGGGGGGAGATCCTACAATGAGCAGTTCTTC.

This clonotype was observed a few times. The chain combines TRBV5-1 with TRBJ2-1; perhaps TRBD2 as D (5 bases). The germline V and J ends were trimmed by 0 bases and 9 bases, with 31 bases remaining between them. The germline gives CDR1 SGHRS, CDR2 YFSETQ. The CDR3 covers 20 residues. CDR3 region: CASSLAGVLPLTPTGSEQFF. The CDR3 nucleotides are TGCGCCAGCAGCTTGGCCGGGGTTCTGCCTCTGACACCGACGGGGAGTGAGCAGTTCTTC.

In DNA form, the CDR3 reads TGTGCCAGCAGCTTCGGACATGGAGTCTCTGGAAACACCATATATTTT. This sequence encodes CASSFGHGVSGNTIYF. J is TRBJ1-3 and V is TRBV7-9; tentative D call: TRBD1 (5 bases). Germline CDR1 SEHNR, CDR2 FQNEAQ (reference sequence). This CDR3 comprises 16 residues. V lost 3 bases, J lost 0 bases, and 12 bases lay in between. Based on the CDR3 plus reference TRBV7-9 and TRBJ1-3, the full variable domain is DTGVSQNPRHKITKRGQNVTFRCDPISEHNRLYWYRQTLGQGPEFLTYFQNEAQLEKSRLLSDRFSAERPKGSFSTLEIQRTEQGDSAMYLCASSFGHGVSGNTIYFGEGSWLTVV.

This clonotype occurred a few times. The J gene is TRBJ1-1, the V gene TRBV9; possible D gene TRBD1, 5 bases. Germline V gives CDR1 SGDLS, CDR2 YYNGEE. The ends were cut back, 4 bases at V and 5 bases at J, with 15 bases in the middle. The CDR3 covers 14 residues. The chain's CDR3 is CASSPRGGGTEAFF. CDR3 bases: TGTGCCAGCAGCCCCCGGGGCGGAGGGACTGAAGCTTTCTTT. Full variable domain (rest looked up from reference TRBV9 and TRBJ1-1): DSGVTQTPKHLITATGQRVTLRCSPRSGDLSVYWYQQSLDQGLQFLIQYYNGEERAKGNILERFSAQQFPDLHSELNLSSLELGDSALYFCASSPRGGGTEAFFGQGTRLTVV.

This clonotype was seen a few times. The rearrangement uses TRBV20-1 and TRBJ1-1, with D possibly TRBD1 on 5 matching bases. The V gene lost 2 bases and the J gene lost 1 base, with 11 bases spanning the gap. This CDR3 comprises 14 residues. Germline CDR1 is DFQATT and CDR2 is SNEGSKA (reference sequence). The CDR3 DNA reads TGCAGTGCTAGATGGTTCGGGGGGAACACTGAAGCTTTCTTT. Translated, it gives CSARWFGGNTEAFF.

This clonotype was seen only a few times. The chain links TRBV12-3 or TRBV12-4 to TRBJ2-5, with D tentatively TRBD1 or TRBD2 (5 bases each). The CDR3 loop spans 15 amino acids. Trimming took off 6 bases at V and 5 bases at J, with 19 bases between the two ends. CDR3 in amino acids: CASSSGTASAETQYF. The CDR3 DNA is TGTGCCAGCAGCTCCGGGACGGCGTCGGCCGAGACCCAGTACTTC.

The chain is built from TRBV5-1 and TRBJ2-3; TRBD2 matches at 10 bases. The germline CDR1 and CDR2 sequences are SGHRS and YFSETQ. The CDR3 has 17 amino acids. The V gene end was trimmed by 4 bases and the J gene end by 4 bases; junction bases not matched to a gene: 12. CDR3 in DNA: TGCGCCAGCAGCACCAGGGGCCCAGCGGGGGGGTCAGATACGCAGTATTTT. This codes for CASSTRGPAGGSDTQYF.

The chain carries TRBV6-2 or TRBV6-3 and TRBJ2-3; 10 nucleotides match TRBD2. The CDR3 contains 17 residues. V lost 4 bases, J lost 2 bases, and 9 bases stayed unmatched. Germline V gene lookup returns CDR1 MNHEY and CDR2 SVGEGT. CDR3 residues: CASSSGASGGFTDTQYF. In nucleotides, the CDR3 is TGTGCCAGCAGTTCAGGGGCTAGCGGGGGCTTCACAGATACGCAGTATTTT.

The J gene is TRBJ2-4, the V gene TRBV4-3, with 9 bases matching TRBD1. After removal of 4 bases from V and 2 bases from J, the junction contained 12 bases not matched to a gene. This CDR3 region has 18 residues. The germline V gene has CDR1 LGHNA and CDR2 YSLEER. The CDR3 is CASSRGLTGGATKNIQYF. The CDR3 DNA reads TGCGCCAGCAGCCGAGGTCTGACAGGGGGGGCGACCAAAAACATTCAGTACTTC.

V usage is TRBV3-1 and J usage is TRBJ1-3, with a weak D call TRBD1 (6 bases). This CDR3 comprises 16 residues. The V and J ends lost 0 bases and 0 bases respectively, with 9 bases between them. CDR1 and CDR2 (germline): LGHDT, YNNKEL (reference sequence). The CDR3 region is CASSQDRGYSGNTIYF. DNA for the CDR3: TGTGCCAGCAGCCAAGACAGGGGATACTCTGGAAACACCATATATTTT.

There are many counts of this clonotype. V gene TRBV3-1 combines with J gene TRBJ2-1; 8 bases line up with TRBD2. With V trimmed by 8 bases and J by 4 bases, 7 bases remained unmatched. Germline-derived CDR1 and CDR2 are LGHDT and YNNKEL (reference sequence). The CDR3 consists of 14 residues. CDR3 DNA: TGTGCCAGCTCGGGAGGGAATACGTACAATGAGCAGTTCTTC. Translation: CASSGGNTYNEQFF.

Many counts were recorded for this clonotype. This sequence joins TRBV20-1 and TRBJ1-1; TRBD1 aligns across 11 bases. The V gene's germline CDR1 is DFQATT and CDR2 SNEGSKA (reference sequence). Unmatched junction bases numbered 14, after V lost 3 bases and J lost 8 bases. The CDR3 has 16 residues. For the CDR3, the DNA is TGCAGTGCTAGGTCGCGGGACAGGGGGGCGTCGGGGGAAGCTTTCTTT. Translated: CSARSRDRGASGEAFF.

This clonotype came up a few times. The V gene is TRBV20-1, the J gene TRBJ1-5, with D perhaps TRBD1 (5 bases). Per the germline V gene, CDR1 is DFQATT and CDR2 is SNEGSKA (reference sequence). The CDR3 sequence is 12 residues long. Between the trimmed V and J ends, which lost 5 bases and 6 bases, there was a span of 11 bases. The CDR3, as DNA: TGCAGTGCTGGAGGGGCAGGTCAGCCCCAGCATTTT. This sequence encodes CSAGGAGQPQHF.

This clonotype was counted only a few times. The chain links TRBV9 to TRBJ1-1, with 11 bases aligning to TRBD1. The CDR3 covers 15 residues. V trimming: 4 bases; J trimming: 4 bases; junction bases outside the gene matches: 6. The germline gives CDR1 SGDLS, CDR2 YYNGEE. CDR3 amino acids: CASSLGQGALTEAFF. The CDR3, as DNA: TGTGCCAGCAGCTTAGGACAGGGGGCACTCACTGAAGCTTTCTTT.

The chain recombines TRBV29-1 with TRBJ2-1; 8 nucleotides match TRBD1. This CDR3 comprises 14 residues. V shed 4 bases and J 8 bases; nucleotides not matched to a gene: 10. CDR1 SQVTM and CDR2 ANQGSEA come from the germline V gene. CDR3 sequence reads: CSVAAGGIGDEQFF. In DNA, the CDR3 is TGCAGCGTTGCAGCAGGGGGCATTGGGGATGAGCAGTTCTTC.

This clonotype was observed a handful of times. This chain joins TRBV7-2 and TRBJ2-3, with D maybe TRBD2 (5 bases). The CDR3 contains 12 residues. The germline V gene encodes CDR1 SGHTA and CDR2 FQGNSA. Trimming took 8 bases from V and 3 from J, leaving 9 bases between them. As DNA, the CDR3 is TGTGCCAGCGGAGGACTGACAGATACGCAGTATTTT. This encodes CASGGLTDTQYF.

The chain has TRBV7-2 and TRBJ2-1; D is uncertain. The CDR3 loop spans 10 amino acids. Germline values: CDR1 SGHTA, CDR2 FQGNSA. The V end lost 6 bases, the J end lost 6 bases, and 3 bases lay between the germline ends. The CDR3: CASRGNEQFF. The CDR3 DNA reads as TGTGCCAGCAGGGGCAATGAGCAGTTCTTC.

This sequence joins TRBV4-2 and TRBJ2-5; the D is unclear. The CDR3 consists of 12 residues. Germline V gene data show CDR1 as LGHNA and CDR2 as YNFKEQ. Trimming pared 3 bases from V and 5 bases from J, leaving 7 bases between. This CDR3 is CASSQLSETQYF. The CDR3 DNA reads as TGTGCCAGCAGCCAGCTTAGTGAGACCCAGTACTTC.

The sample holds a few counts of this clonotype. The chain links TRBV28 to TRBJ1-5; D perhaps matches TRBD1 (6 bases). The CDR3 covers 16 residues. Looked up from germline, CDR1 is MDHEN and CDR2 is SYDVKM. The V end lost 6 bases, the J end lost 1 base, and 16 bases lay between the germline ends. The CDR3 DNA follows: TGTGCCAGCAGACCGAGGGGGTTTCGGAGCAATCAGCCCCAGCATTTT. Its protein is CASRPRGFRSNQPQHF.

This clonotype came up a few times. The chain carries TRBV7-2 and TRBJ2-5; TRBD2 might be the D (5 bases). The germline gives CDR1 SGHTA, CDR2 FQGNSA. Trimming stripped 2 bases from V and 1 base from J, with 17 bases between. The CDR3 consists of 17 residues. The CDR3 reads CASSLIDRGRPQETQYF. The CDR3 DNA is TGTGCCAGCAGCTTAATCGACCGCGGGCGGCCCCAAGAGACCCAGTACTTC.

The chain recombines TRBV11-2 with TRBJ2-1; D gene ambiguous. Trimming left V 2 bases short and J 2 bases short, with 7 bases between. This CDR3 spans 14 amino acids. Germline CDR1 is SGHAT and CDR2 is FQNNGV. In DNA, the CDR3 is TGTGCCAGCAGCTTATCGGCCACCTACAATGAGCAGTTCTTC. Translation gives CASSLSATYNEQFF. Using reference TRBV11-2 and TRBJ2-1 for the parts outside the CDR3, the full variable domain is EAGVAQSPRYKIIEKRQSVAFWCNPISGHATLYWYQQILGQGPKLLIQFQNNGVVDDSQLPKDRFSAERLKGVDSTLKIQPAKLEDSAVYLCASSLSATYNEQFFGPGTRLTVL.

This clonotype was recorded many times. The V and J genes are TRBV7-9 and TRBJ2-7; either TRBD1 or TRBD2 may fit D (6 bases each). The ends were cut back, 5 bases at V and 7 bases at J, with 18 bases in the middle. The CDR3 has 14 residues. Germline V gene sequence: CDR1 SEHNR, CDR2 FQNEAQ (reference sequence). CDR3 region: CASSREGGIGEQYV. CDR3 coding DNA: TGTGCCAGCAGCCGCGAAGGGGGGATAGGGGAGCAGTACGTC.

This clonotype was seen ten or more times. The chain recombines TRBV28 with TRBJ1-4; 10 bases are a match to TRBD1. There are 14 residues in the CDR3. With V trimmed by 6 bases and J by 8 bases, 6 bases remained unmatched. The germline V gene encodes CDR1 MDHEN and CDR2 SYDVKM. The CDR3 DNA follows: TGTGCCAGCAGCCCCGGGACAGGGGTGGAAAAACTGTTTTTT. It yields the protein CASSPGTGVEKLFF.

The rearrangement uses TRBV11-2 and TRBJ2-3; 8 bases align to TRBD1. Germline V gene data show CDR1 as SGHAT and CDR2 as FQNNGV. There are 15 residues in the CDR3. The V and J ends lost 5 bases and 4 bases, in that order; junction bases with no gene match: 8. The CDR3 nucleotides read TGTGCCAGCAGCAAGACAGGGGATGGGGCAGATACGCAGTATTTT. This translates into CASSKTGDGADTQYF. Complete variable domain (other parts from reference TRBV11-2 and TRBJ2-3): EAGVAQSPRYKIIEKRQSVAFWCNPISGHATLYWYQQILGQGPKLLIQFQNNGVVDDSQLPKDRFSAERLKGVDSTLKIQPAKLEDSAVYLCASSKTGDGADTQYFGPGTRLTVL.

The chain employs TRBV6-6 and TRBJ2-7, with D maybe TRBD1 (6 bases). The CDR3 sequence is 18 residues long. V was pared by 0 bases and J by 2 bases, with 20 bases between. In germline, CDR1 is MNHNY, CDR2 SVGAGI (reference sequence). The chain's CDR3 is CASSYSSQGQGNTYEQYF. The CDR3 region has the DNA TGTGCCAGCAGTTACTCGAGCCAGGGACAAGGTAATACCTACGAGCAGTACTTC.